The source of this T cell receptor beta chain is a study of Ad26.COV2.S vaccination and SARS-CoV-2 variants. Study-wide findings and caveats: Researchers reported similar non-spike TCR breadth in vaccine and placebo recipients. Substantial breadth in spike-specific CD8+ and CD4+ T cell responses was reportedly seen after vaccination.

The CDR3 runs to 16 residues. The germline V gene encodes CDR1 SGHTA and CDR2 FQGNSA. V was pared by 0 bases and J by 2 bases, with 4 bases of the junction left unmatched. Of note for this clone: Antigen specificity is unknown.

The protocol was immunoSEQ multiplex PCR, while the TCRdb copy is restricted to in-frame clones and leaves out a portion. This table holds about 390,000 clones, roughly 90% found once. Specified treatment: some 20 received Ad26.COV2.S at low or high dose, single or two shots; about 5 received placebo; per-sample allocation not given. The study sampled participants on day 63 after the first vaccine or placebo injection. The sample was peripheral blood, taken in a trial of Ad26.COV2.S vaccine versus placebo. V usage is TRBV7-2 and J usage is TRBJ1-5, with 7 bases matching TRBD1. This sequence was found in a person aged 18-65 years who received the Ad26.COV2.S COVID-19 vaccine or a placebo. CDR3 residues: CASSLASGGGNQPQHF. In DNA form, the CDR3 reads TGTGCCAGCAGCTTAGCCTCAGGGGGAGGCAATCAGCCCCAGCATTTT.